This entry concerns a single T cell receptor beta chain. What it binds is not known. Produced via immunoSEQ multiplex PCR; TCRdb's table is partial and in-frame only. The repertoire holds 150,000 or so clones, with around 90% as singletons. The data originate from a study of graft-versus-host responses after intestinal transplantation. Background on the study: For approximately three years after anti-thymocyte globulin induction, all recipients took tacrolimus and steroids.

Study findings and constraints: Maximum circulating GvH clone levels tracked with early post-transplant HvG decreases. Recipient bone marrow held GvH clones, some seen earlier in ileum or blood.

Germline V gene data show CDR1 as SGDLS and CDR2 as YYNGEE. V was pared by 4 bases and J by 3 bases, with 9 bases of the junction left unmatched. CDR3 length: 15 residues. The chain couples TRBV9 to TRBJ1-2; TRBD1 matches at 7 bases. This TCR was sampled from a human donor who received an intestinal transplant. This sample comprised unstimulated CD4+ T cells sorted from spleen or lymph node cells, obtained before intestinal transplant. The DNA of the CDR3 is TGTGCCAGCAGCTTTACGGGACAGCCTTACTATGGCTACACCTTC. Encoded protein: CASSFTGQPYYGYTF.